Shown below are 27 T cell receptor beta chains from a single sample sequenced in a study of blood T cell repertoires in COVID-19. Profiled with immunoSEQ multiplex PCR; TCRdb holds only in-frame clones, not every one. The table has approximately 300,000 clones, about nine tenths seen once. The sequencing input was PBMCs or T cells enriched from blood (not recorded which). These receptors came from a man in his sixties who had recovered from COVID-19.

This chain connects TRBV19 to TRBJ2-3; D remains unclear. CDR1 and CDR2 from the germline V gene are LNHDA and SQIVND (reference sequence). The CDR3 has 13 amino acids. The germline V and J ends were trimmed by 5 bases and 4 bases, with 10 bases remaining between them. The chain's CDR3 is CASSAQVSDTQYF. CDR3 coding DNA: TGTGCCAGTAGTGCACAAGTATCAGATACGCAGTATTTT.

The chain recombines TRBV5-1 with TRBJ2-2; perhaps TRBD2 as D (6 bases). Germline assignment: CDR1 SGHRS and CDR2 YFSETQ. The CDR3 spans 16 residues. V lost 4 bases and J 3 bases, leaving 16 bases between the germline ends. CDR3 residues: CASSPIEEGDTGELFF. CDR3 nucleotides: TGCGCCAGCAGCCCGATCGAGGAGGGCGACACCGGGGAGCTGTTTTTT.

This clone was counted only a few times. The rearrangement uses TRBV2 and TRBJ1-5; 7 nucleotides agree with TRBD1. The CDR3 is 15 residues long. The trim removed 6 bases at V and 2 bases at J, leaving 7 bases unmatched. Per the germline V gene, CDR1 is SNHLY and CDR2 is FYNNEI. Here the CDR3 reads CASSFDRVGNQPQHF. The CDR3 nucleotides read TGTGCCAGCAGCTTCGACAGGGTGGGCAATCAGCCCCAGCATTTT. Full variable domain (rest looked up from reference TRBV2 and TRBJ1-5): EPEVTQTPSHQVTQMGQEVILRCVPISNHLYFYWYRQILGQKVEFLVSFYNNEISEKSEIFDDQFSVERPDGSNFTLKIRSTKLEDSAMYFCASSFDRVGNQPQHFGDGTRLSIL.

The chain combines TRBV19 with TRBJ2-1; tentatively, D is TRBD2 (6 bases). Per germline, CDR1 LNHDA and CDR2 SQIVND (reference sequence). The CDR3 is 15 amino acids. V was clipped by 6 bases and J by 2 bases, with 14 bases between them. The CDR3, as DNA: TGTGCCAGTAGACCGGGGGACCCCCCCTACAATGAGCAGTTCTTC. This encodes CASRPGDPPYNEQFF.

CDR3 residues: CATSDSRQGATEAFF. CDR3 coding DNA: TGTGCCACCAGTGATTCGCGACAGGGCGCCACTGAAGCTTTCTTT. This chain joins TRBV24-1 and TRBJ1-1; 7 positions agree with TRBD1. The CDR3 has 15 amino acids. J gave up 4 bases and V 2 bases, and 6 bases lay outside the gene matches. Germline V gene lookup returns CDR1 KGHDR and CDR2 SFDVKD.

This chain joins TRBV27 and TRBJ2-1, with TRBD2 matching over 9 bases. V lost 0 bases and J lost 0; bases outside the gene matches: 0. This CDR3 spans 16 amino acids. Germline CDR1 and CDR2: MNHEY and SMNVEV (reference sequence). The CDR3 protein is CASSLSTSGSYNEQFF. CDR3 nucleotide sequence: TGTGCCAGCAGTTTATCGACTAGCGGCTCCTACAATGAGCAGTTCTTC.

The chain employs TRBV11-2 and TRBJ2-3, with D perhaps matching TRBD2 (5 bases). Germline CDR1 and CDR2: SGHAT and FQNNGV. The V gene lost 5 bases and the J gene lost 5 bases, with 14 bases spanning the gap. This CDR3 is 14 amino acids long. CDR3 coding DNA: TGTGCCAGCAGCGCGGCAACTAGGATAGATACGCAGTATTTT. It specifies CASSAATRIDTQYF.

This clone was seen only once. The chain is built from TRBV7-3 and TRBJ2-6; no reliable D call. Germline CDR1 SGHTA, CDR2 FQGTGA. The CDR3 consists of 13 residues. V dropped 3 bases and J dropped 4 bases, with 4 bases sitting between them. The CDR3: CASSFQGANVLTF. The CDR3 bases are TGTGCCAGCAGCTTCCAGGGGGCCAACGTCCTGACTTTC.

The chain has TRBV7-2 and TRBJ1-2, with TRBD1 matching over 7 bases. Trimming at V came to 0 bases and at J to 4 bases, leaving 8 bases not matched to a gene. Germline CDR1 and CDR2: SGHTA and FQGNSA. The CDR3 spans 16 residues. CDR3 nucleotides: TGTGCCAGCAGCTTAGCCCCGACAGGGATCGTCTATGGCTACACCTTC. It is translated as CASSLAPTGIVYGYTF. The variable domain in full, with the rest retrieved from reference TRBV7-2 and TRBJ1-2, is GAGVSQSPSNKVTEKGKDVELRCDPISGHTALYWYRQSLGQGLEFLIYFQGNSAPDKSGLPSDRFSAERTGGSVSTLTIQRTQQEDSAVYLCASSLAPTGIVYGYTFGSGTRLTVV.

The J gene is TRBJ2-7, the V gene TRBV10-3, with 9 positions matching TRBD1. The CDR3 is 15 residues long. The J segment lost 4 bases and the V segment lost 2 bases, leaving 6 bases of the junction unmatched. In germline, CDR1 is ENHRY, CDR2 SYGVKD. CDR3 sequence reads: CAISEGQGSSYEQYF. The CDR3 DNA is TGTGCCATCAGTGAGGGACAGGGGAGCTCGTACGAGCAGTACTTC.

This chain's CDR3 is CASSRGTSGTGELFF. The CDR3 region has the DNA TGTGCCAGCTCACGTGGGACTAGCGGGACCGGGGAGCTGTTTTTT. The chain has TRBV18 and TRBJ2-2; 12 bases match TRBD2. The CDR3 is made up of 15 amino acids. V was clipped by 4 bases and J by 5 bases; unmatched bases: 2. Per the germline V gene, CDR1 is KGHSH and CDR2 is LQKENI.

The chain links TRBV3-1 (or the pseudogene TRBV3-2) to TRBJ2-7; D not resolved. The CDR3 loop spans 12 amino acids. CDR1 is LGHDT and CDR2 is YNNKEL in the germline V gene (reference sequence). The V gene lost 3 bases and the J gene lost 2 bases, with 5 bases spanning the gap. The CDR3 loop is CASSHLTYEQYF. CDR3 DNA sequence: TGTGCCAGCAGCCACTTAACCTACGAGCAGTACTTC.

CDR3 region: CASRGLGGEETQYF. The CDR3 bases are TGTGCCAGCCGCGGCCTTGGAGGAGAGGAGACCCAGTACTTC. The rearrangement joins TRBV6-5 to TRBJ2-5, with D maybe TRBD2 (5 bases). CDR1 and CDR2 (germline): MNHEY, SVGAGI. V was cut by 8 bases and J by 5 bases, with 18 bases left in between. The CDR3 spans 14 residues.

The genes are TRBV4-2 and TRBJ2-7; D is unclear. With 4 bases removed from V and 3 bases from J, the gap between germline ends came to 19 bases. The germline V gene has CDR1 LGHNA and CDR2 YNFKEQ. The CDR3 is made up of 16 amino acids. The CDR3 region is CASSPQTQRRNYEQYF. The CDR3 DNA reads TGTGCCAGCAGCCCCCAGACTCAAAGAAGAAACTACGAGCAGTACTTC.

The CDR3 DNA reads as TGTGCCAGCAGCCAGGGACAGGGAGGCTACAATGAGCAGTTCTTC. Translating gives CASSQGQGGYNEQFF. The rearrangement links TRBV5-4 to TRBJ2-1; 9 nucleotides agree with TRBD1. CDR1 is SGHNT, CDR2 YYREEE, per germline (reference sequence). The CDR3 length is 15 residues. The V gene end was trimmed by 4 bases and the J gene end by 3 bases; junction bases not matched to a gene: 5.

V gene TRBV19 combines with J gene TRBJ1-1; 7 bases are shared with TRBD1. Germline CDR1 is LNHDA and CDR2 is SQIVND (reference sequence). J lost 12 bases, V lost 2 bases, and 9 bases had no gene match. The CDR3 consists of 13 residues. In DNA, the CDR3 is TGTGCCAGTAGTATAACTTGGACAGGATCAACTTTCTTT. Its translation is CASSITWTGSTFF. The full variable domain, rest sourced from reference TRBV19 and TRBJ1-1, is DGGITQSPKYLFRKEGQNVTLSCEQNLNHDAMYWYRQDPGQGLRLIYYSQIVNDFQKGDIAEGYSVSREKKESFPLTVTSAQKNPTAFYLCASSITWTGSTFFGQGTRLTVV.

The rearrangement links TRBV19 to TRBJ1-6; D not resolved. CDR1 is LNHDA, CDR2 SQIVND, per germline (reference sequence). This CDR3 is built from 13 residues. V was clipped by 3 bases and J by 8 bases, with 8 bases between them. CDR3 protein: CASSMVTDSPLHF. Written as DNA, the CDR3 is TGTGCCAGTAGTATGGTCACGGATTCACCCCTCCACTTT. Looking up the rest from reference TRBV19 and TRBJ1-6 gives the full variable domain: DGGITQSPKYLFRKEGQNVTLSCEQNLNHDAMYWYRQDPGQGLRLIYYSQIVNDFQKGDIAEGYSVSREKKESFPLTVTSAQKNPTAFYLCASSMVTDSPLHFGNGTRLTVT.

This clone was counted between two and nine times. The chain links TRBV4-2 to TRBJ1-2; maybe TRBD1 (5 bases). CDR3 length equals 15 residues. Germline loops: CDR1 LGHNA, CDR2 YNFKEQ. Trimming took off 0 bases at V and 4 bases at J, with 12 bases between the two ends. This CDR3 is CASSQEQTVGYGYTF. In DNA, the CDR3 is TGTGCCAGCAGCCAAGAACAGACAGTTGGCTATGGCTACACCTTC.

The chain uses TRBV19 and TRBJ1-5; D not resolved. V shed 5 bases and J shed 6 bases, with 11 bases lying between them. The length of the CDR3 is 13 residues. Germline V lookup: CDR1 LNHDA, CDR2 SQIVND (reference sequence). The CDR3 sequence is CASSLRSLQPQHF. In nucleotides, the CDR3 is TGTGCCAGTAGTCTCCGGAGTCTTCAGCCCCAGCATTTT.

This chain uses TRBV18 with TRBJ2-5; a weak D match, TRBD1 (5 bases). Trimming removed 2 bases from V and 3 bases from J, with 7 bases in between. The CDR3 contains 13 residues. Germline assignment: CDR1 KGHSH and CDR2 LQKENI. The CDR3 coding sequence is TGTGCCAGCTCACCAGGGGCGAAAGAGACCCAGTACTTC. Protein: CASSPGAKETQYF.

This clone came up a few times. The rearrangement links TRBV5-8 to TRBJ2-7; 11 bases line up with TRBD2. V lost 6 bases to trimming and J lost 0 bases; unmatched junction nucleotides: 5. This CDR3 comprises 15 residues. Germline CDR1 is SGHTS and CDR2 is YDEGEE. DNA for the CDR3: TGTGCCAGCAATCTAGCGGGAGGTTTCTCCTACGAGCAGTACTTC. Its translation: CASNLAGGFSYEQYF. The whole variable domain, remainder taken from reference TRBV5-8 and TRBJ2-7, is EAGVTQSPTHLIKTRGQQATLRCSPISGHTSVYWYQQALGLGLQFLLWYDEGEERNRGNFPPRFSGRQFPNYSSELNVNALELEDSALYLCASNLAGGFSYEQYFGPGTRLTVT.

The chain couples TRBV10-2 to TRBJ1-1; maybe TRBD1 (5 bases). V gave up 2 bases and J gave up 6 bases, with 10 bases separating them. The CDR3 has 13 amino acids. In germline, CDR1 is WSHSY, CDR2 SAAADI. The CDR3 protein is CASSEARGPEAFF. Here the CDR3 DNA reads TGCGCCAGCAGTGAGGCAAGGGGCCCTGAAGCTTTCTTT.

The chain is built from TRBV7-2 and TRBJ2-5; D is ambiguous. The germline V and J ends were trimmed by 5 bases and 5 bases, with 9 bases remaining between them. Germline loops: CDR1 SGHTA, CDR2 FQGNSA. This CDR3 is built from 12 residues. CDR3 in amino acids: CASSELIETQYF. The DNA for the CDR3 is TGTGCCAGCAGCGAGTTGATTGAGACCCAGTACTTC.

The V and J genes are TRBV27 and TRBJ1-1; perhaps TRBD1 as D (5 bases). The CDR3 sequence is 17 residues long. Germline V gene sequence: CDR1 MNHEY, CDR2 SMNVEV (reference sequence). V was clipped by 4 bases and J by 0 bases, with 18 bases between them. This CDR3 reads CASSSLGGGFMNTEAFF. The CDR3 coding sequence is TGTGCCAGCAGTTCGCTCGGGGGGGGGTTCATGAACACTGAAGCTTTCTTT.

The CDR3 DNA follows: TGCGCCAGCAGCACCGGACAGGGTATGAACACTGAAGCTTTCTTT. This codes for CASSTGQGMNTEAFF. The chain joins TRBV5-1 to TRBJ1-1; 8 bases match TRBD1. Germline V gene sequence: CDR1 SGHRS, CDR2 YFSETQ. V gave up 4 bases and J gave up 0 bases; unmatched junction bases: 5. The CDR3 covers 15 residues.

The CDR3 DNA follows: TGTGCCAGCAAAATAACAGGGGGCTCGTATAGCAATCAGCCCCAGCATTTT. Translation: CASKITGGSYSNQPQHF. The J gene is TRBJ1-5, the V gene TRBV2; 9 bases match TRBD1. The germline CDR1 and CDR2 sequences are SNHLY and FYNNEI. The CDR3 has 17 residues. V lost 7 bases, J lost 0 bases, and 10 bases stayed unmatched.

V and J are TRBV3-1 (or the pseudogene TRBV3-2) and TRBJ2-7; maybe TRBD1 (8 bases). The CDR3 runs 15 residues. From germline, CDR1 is LGHDT and CDR2 YNNKEL (reference sequence). Deletions cut 3 bases from V and 3 bases from J, with 15 bases between. The CDR3 here is CASSQSGTGRYEQYF. In nucleotides, the CDR3 is TGTGCCAGCAGCCAGAGCGGGACAGGACGCTACGAGCAGTACTTC.